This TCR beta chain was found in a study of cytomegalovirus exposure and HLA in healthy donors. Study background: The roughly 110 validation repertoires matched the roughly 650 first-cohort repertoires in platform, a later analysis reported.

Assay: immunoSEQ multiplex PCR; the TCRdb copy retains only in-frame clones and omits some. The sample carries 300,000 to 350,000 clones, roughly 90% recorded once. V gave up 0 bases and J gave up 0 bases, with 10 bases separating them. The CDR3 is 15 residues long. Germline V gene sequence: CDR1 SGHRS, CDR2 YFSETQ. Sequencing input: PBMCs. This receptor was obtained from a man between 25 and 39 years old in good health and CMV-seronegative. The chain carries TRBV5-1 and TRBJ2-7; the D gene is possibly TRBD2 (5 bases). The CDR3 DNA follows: TGCGCCAGCAGCTTGGAAACGGGGAGCTCCTACGAGCAGTACTTC. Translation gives CASSLETGSSYEQYF. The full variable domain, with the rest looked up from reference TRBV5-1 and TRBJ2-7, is KAGVTQTPRYLIKTRGQQVTLSCSPISGHRSVSWYQQTPGQGLQFLFEYFSETQRNKGNFPGRFSGRQFSNSRSEMNVSTLELGDSALYLCASSLETGSSYEQYFGPGTRLTVT.